What follows describes a single T cell receptor (beta chain). Its antigen is as yet unknown. The data belong to a study of cytomegalovirus exposure and HLA in healthy donors. Study-wide points: HLA restriction was apparent for most CMV-associated TCR beta chains in a later analysis. The authors later found HLA-associated TCR beta chains more clonally expanded than equally common others.

Primers for the PCR totalled 60 Vbeta and 13 Jbeta. Some clones are missing from TCRdb's copy, which holds only in-frame ones; the method was immunoSEQ multiplex PCR. In the table there are around 130,000 clones, about four fifths of which are singletons. This CDR3 region has 16 residues. The V gene lost 0 bases and the J gene lost 2 bases, with 14 bases spanning the gap. The germline V gene encodes CDR1 LGHNA and CDR2 YSLEER. Material for sequencing was PBMCs. The rearrangement links TRBV4-3 to TRBJ2-7; D possibly corresponds to TRBD2 (6 bases). The TCR was taken from a woman aged 18-29 years in good health and CMV-seronegative. CDR3 bases: TGCGCCAGCAGCCAAGATCCCAGACTAGGGGCCTACGAGCAGTACTTC. This codes for CASSQDPRLGAYEQYF.